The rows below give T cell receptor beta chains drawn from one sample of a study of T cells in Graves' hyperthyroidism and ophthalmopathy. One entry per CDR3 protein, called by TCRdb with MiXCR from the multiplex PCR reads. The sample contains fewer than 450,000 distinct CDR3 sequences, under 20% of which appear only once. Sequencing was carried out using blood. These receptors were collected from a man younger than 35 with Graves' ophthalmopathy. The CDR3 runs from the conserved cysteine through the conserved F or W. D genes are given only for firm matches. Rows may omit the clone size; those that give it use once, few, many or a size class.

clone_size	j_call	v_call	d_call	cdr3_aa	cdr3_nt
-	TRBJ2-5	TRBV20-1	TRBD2	CSAPRTSRQTQYF	TGCAGTGCTCCCCGGACTAGCCGTCAGACCCAGTACTTC
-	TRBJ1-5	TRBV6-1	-	CASTTPLRLLSNQPQHF	TGTGCCAGCACCACACCCCTCAGGTTACTAAGCAATCAGCCCCAGCATTTT
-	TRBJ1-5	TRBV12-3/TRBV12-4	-	CASSPGTYRDRDNQPQHF	TGTGCCAGCAGTCCCGGGACATACCGGGATCGGGACAATCAGCCCCAGCATTTT
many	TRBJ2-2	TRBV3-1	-	CASSTHRIAVNTGELFF	TGTGCCAGCAGCACGCATCGGATAGCGGTTAACACCGGGGAGCTGTTTTTT
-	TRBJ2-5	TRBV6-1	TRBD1	CASRSGTGYQGTQYF	TGTGCCAGCAGATCCGGGACAGGGTACCAAGGGACCCAGTACTTC
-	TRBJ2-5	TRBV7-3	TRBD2	CASSETGTSGGAPQETQYF	TGTGCCAGCAGCGAAACCGGGACTAGCGGGGGGGCCCCCCAAGAGACCCAGTACTTC
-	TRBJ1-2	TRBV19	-	CASNQRRRGVNYGYTF	TGTGCCAGTAACCAGAGGCGCAGGGGCGTAAACTATGGCTACACCTTC
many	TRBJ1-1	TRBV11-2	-	CASSLGVAQQGSGAFF	TGTGCCAGCAGCTTAGGAGTGGCCCAACAGGGCTCCGGAGCTTTCTTT
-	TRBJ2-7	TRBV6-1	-	CASSGHKTVPYEQYF	TGTGCCAGCAGTGGACACAAGACAGTACCCTACGAGCAGTACTTC
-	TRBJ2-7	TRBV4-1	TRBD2	CASSQDGTSGGYEQYF	TGCGCCAGCAGCCAAGATGGGACTAGCGGGGGATACGAGCAGTACTTC
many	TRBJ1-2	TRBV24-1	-	CATSDFRTASGYTF	TGTGCCACCAGTGATTTCAGGACAGCTAGTGGCTACACCTTC
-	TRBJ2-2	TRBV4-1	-	CASSRPGTGELFF	TGTGCCAGCAGCCGCCCCGGCACCGGGGAGCTGTTTTTT
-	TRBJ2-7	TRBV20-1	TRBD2	CSASVLAGGVHEQYF	TGCAGTGCTAGTGTACTAGCGGGGGGAGTGCACGAGCAGTACTTC
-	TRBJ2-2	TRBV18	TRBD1	CASSPNRGPNTGELFF	TGTGCCAGCTCACCGAACAGGGGCCCTAACACCGGGGAGCTGTTTTTT
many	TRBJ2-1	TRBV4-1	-	CASSHLGVDEQFF	TGCGCCAGCAGCCACCTGGGGGTCGATGAGCAGTTCTTC
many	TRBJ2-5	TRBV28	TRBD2	CASSLAVEGTSRETQYF	TGTGCCAGCAGTTTAGCGGTCGAGGGGACTAGCAGAGAGACCCAGTACTTC
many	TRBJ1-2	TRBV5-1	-	CASFPEGGYGYTF	TGCGCCAGCTTCCCCGAGGGGGGCTATGGCTACACCTTC
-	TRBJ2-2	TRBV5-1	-	CASSSTSNTGELFF	TGCGCCAGCTCCTCGACATCTAACACCGGGGAGCTGTTTTTT
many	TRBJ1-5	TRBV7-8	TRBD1	CASSRDRVGNQPQHF	TGTGCCAGCAGCCGTGACAGGGTCGGCAATCAGCCCCAGCATTTT
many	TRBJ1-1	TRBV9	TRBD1	CASSPAGGGSTEAFF	TGTGCCAGCAGCCCCGCAGGGGGGGGCAGCACTGAAGCTTTCTTT
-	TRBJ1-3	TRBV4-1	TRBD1	CASSQDAGQVLSGNTIYF	TGCGCCAGCAGCCAAGACGCCGGACAGGTTCTTTCTGGAAACACCATATATTTT
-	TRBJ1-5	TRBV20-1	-	CSASQPLGDWGNQPQHF	TGCAGTGCTAGTCAACCCTTAGGGGATTGGGGCAATCAGCCCCAGCATTTT
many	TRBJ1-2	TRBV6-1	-	CASSKPGVTYGYTF	TGTGCCAGCAGTAAGCCAGGGGTCACCTATGGCTACACCTTC
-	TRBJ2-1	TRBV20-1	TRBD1	CSARPNRGSYNEQFF	TGCAGTGCTAGACCTAACAGGGGGTCCTACAATGAGCAGTTCTTC
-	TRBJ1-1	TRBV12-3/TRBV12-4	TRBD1	CASRSGQGSGAFF	TGTGCCAGCAGATCTGGACAGGGGAGCGGAGCTTTCTTT